The 27 T cell receptor beta chains reported below all come from one sample, sequenced in a study of blood T cell repertoires in COVID-19. The protocol was immunoSEQ multiplex PCR, while the TCRdb copy is restricted to in-frame clones and leaves out a portion. The sample shows about 310,000 clones, approximately 89% of them seen only once. Sequenced material: PBMCs or T cells enriched from blood (not recorded which). The receptors were gathered from a woman aged 30 to 39 who had recovered from COVID-19.

This chain uses TRBV30 with TRBJ1-3; a possible D gene is TRBD1 (6 bases). Trimming cost V 1 base and J 4 bases, with 14 bases left between them. The CDR3 loop spans 15 amino acids. The germline gives CDR1 GTSNPN, CDR2 SVGIG (reference sequence). The CDR3 protein is CAWSENQGQGNTIYF. The CDR3 region has the DNA TGTGCCTGGAGTGAGAATCAGGGACAAGGAAACACCATATATTTT. Filled out from reference TRBV30 and TRBJ1-3, the complete variable domain reads SQTIHQWPATLVQPVGSPLSLECTVEGTSNPNLYWYRQAAGRGLQLLFYSVGIGQISSEVPQNLSASRPQDRQFILSSKKLLLSDSGFYLCAWSENQGQGNTIYFGEGSWLTVV.

The chain joins TRBV11-3 to TRBJ1-2; the match to TRBD1 covers 10 bases. The ends lost 8 bases at V and 8 bases at J; junction bases unmatched: 11. The CDR3 runs 14 residues. Germline loops: CDR1 SGHNT, CDR2 YENEEA. CDR3 nucleotide sequence: TGTGCCAGCCCGACGGGACAGGGGAAGGGAGGCTACACCTTC. Its translation is CASPTGQGKGGYTF.

The chain combines TRBV5-8 with TRBJ2-2, with TRBD2 as a possible D gene (6 bases). In germline, CDR1 is SGHTS, CDR2 YDEGEE. The CDR3 covers 17 residues. V was cut by 3 bases and J by 6 bases, with 21 bases left in between. As DNA, the CDR3 is TGTGCCAGCAGCTCGGGGGTCGGGAAAGGCGAGGCCGGGGAGCTGTTTTTT. Translation gives CASSSGVGKGEAGELFF.

The sample holds one count of this clone. This sequence joins TRBV18 and TRBJ2-1; 11 bases are a match to TRBD2. The ends lost 6 bases at V and 4 bases at J; junction bases unmatched: 5. The V gene's germline CDR1 is KGHSH and CDR2 LQKENI. The CDR3 consists of 15 residues. As DNA, the CDR3 is TGTGCCAGCTCTACTGGGACTAGCGGATACAATGAGCAGTTCTTC. Translation gives CASSTGTSGYNEQFF.

This clone was counted once. The V gene is TRBV2, the J gene TRBJ1-5, with no clear D. CDR3 length: 14 residues. V was clipped by 4 bases and J by 5 bases, with 12 bases between them. From germline, CDR1 is SNHLY and CDR2 FYNNEI. CDR3 DNA: TGTGCCAGCAGTGGGTGGCGGAACCATCAGCCCCAGCATTTT. It is translated as CASSGWRNHQPQHF.

This sequence joins TRBV21-1 and TRBJ2-3; TRBD2 is the table's D call and was not checked against the DNA. TRBV21-1 is reported as a pseudogene. This CDR3 comprises 18 residues. DNA of the CDR3: TGTGCCAGCAGCAAGGGTCAGGGGTCTAGCGGGAAATCAGATACGCAGTATTTT. Its protein is CASSKGQGSSGKSDTQYF.

This rearrangement joins TRBV5-4 to TRBJ2-7; D may be TRBD1 (5 bases). The CDR3 totals 14 residues. Looked up from germline, CDR1 is SGHNT and CDR2 is YYREEE (reference sequence). V lost 4 bases, J lost 0 bases, and 11 bases lay in between. CDR3 nucleotide sequence: TGTGCCAGCAGCACACGCAGGGCCTCCTACGAGCAGTACTTC. Its translation is CASSTRRASYEQYF.

The chain combines TRBV4-3 with TRBJ2-3; 8 bases align to TRBD2. The CDR3 has 15 amino acids. Germline lookup yields CDR1 LGHNA and CDR2 YSLEER. V lost 7 bases, J lost 0 bases, and 6 bases stayed unmatched. CDR3 sequence: CASTSGGLSTDTQYF. As DNA, the CDR3 is TGCGCCAGCACCAGCGGGGGTCTTAGCACAGATACGCAGTATTTT.

The chain is built from TRBV5-1 and TRBJ1-5; D unclear. The CDR3 extends over 15 amino acids. Germline V gene lookup returns CDR1 SGHRS and CDR2 YFSETQ. Trimming cost V 0 bases and J 2 bases, with 9 bases left between them. CDR3 amino acids: CASSLGGVGNQPQHF. The CDR3 bases are TGCGCCAGCAGCTTGGGAGGAGTAGGCAATCAGCCCCAGCATTTT.

The chain links TRBV13 to TRBJ2-5; D might be TRBD2 (6 bases). Trimming removed 1 base at V and 5 bases at J, with 8 bases between. There are 13 residues in the CDR3. Germline loops: CDR1 PRHDT, CDR2 FYEKMQ (reference sequence). The CDR3 region has the DNA TGTGCCAGCAGCTTAGCGGGAGCGGAGACCCAGTACTTC. Translated, it gives CASSLAGAETQYF.

The chain carries TRBV6-2 or TRBV6-3 and TRBJ2-1, with D maybe TRBD1 (5 bases). The CDR3 consists of 16 residues. The V gene lost 5 bases and the J gene lost 8 bases, with 22 bases spanning the gap. Germline V CDR1 and CDR2: MNHEY, SVGEGT. CDR3 sequence: CASSVRGITTGHEQFF. The CDR3 DNA sequence: TGTGCCAGCAGTGTTAGGGGTATTACCACCGGCCATGAGCAGTTCTTC.

The gene calls are TRBV4-3 and TRBJ1-2, with 7 bases lining up with TRBD1. The V gene's germline CDR1 is LGHNA and CDR2 YSLEER. The CDR3 spans 17 residues. The trim removed 1 base at V and 0 bases at J, leaving 8 bases unmatched. The CDR3 spells CASSQGLGDRANYGYTF. Written as DNA, the CDR3 is TGCGCCAGCAGCCAAGGGTTAGGGGACAGAGCTAACTATGGCTACACCTTC.

CDR3 in DNA: TGCAGCGTTGAAAGGAGTCTTCTAGCCAATGAGCAGTTCTTC. Protein product: CSVERSLLANEQFF. The chain employs TRBV29-1 and TRBJ2-1; possibly TRBD2 for D (5 bases). The CDR3 spans 14 residues. Germline CDR1 is SQVTM and CDR2 is ANQGSEA. Trimming took 2 bases from V and 6 from J, leaving 14 bases between them.

The chain has TRBV10-3 and TRBJ1-2; D ambiguous. Trimming removed 4 bases from V and 5 bases from J, with 11 bases in between. The germline gives CDR1 ENHRY, CDR2 SYGVKD. This CDR3 is built from 13 residues. The CDR3 here is CAISGFEGYGYTF. CDR3 sequence (DNA): TGTGCCATCAGTGGGTTCGAGGGTTATGGCTACACCTTC.

The chain uses TRBV6-1 and TRBJ1-5; 9 nucleotides match TRBD1. With 0 bases clipped from V and 5 bases from J, the junction kept 23 bases outside the gene matches. The CDR3 totals 22 residues. The germline gives CDR1 MNHNS, CDR2 SASEGT. The CDR3 protein is CASSEARPGQGIVGARDQPQHF. CDR3 nucleotides: TGTGCCAGCAGTGAAGCCCGACCGGGACAGGGTATCGTAGGAGCGAGGGATCAGCCCCAGCATTTT.

CDR3: CATSTSRGSQPQHF. CDR3 sequence (DNA): TGTGCCACCAGCACATCCAGGGGTTCTCAGCCCCAGCATTTT. V and J are TRBV15 and TRBJ1-5; weak D call: TRBD1 (6 bases). The CDR3 sequence is 14 residues long. Germline values: CDR1 LNHNV, CDR2 YYDKDF (reference sequence). V dropped 4 bases and J dropped 6 bases, with 13 bases sitting between them.

This chain joins TRBV2 and TRBJ2-5; possible D gene TRBD2, 6 bases. This CDR3 is built from 14 residues. Germline V gene sequence: CDR1 SNHLY, CDR2 FYNNEI. Trimming took off 7 bases at V and 1 base at J, with 13 bases between the two ends. CDR3 bases: TGTGCCAGCATGGCGGGGCTAGGCCAAGAGACCCAGTACTTC. Its translation: CASMAGLGQETQYF.

The chain couples TRBV27 to TRBJ2-4; 11 bases are a match to TRBD2. The germline CDR1 and CDR2 sequences are MNHEY and SMNVEV (reference sequence). The CDR3 is made up of 17 amino acids. After removal of 5 bases from V and 0 bases from J, the junction contained 6 bases not matched to a gene. The CDR3 bases are TGTGCCAGCAGTCCCTCGGGACTAGCGGTAGCCAAAAACATTCAGTACTTC. It yields the protein CASSPSGLAVAKNIQYF.

This chain links TRBV3-1 (or the pseudogene TRBV3-2) with TRBJ2-7; D gene ambiguous. This CDR3 spans 13 amino acids. Per the germline V gene, CDR1 is LGHDT and CDR2 is YNNKEL (reference sequence). Deletions cut 1 base from V and 6 bases from J, with 10 bases between. This CDR3 reads CASSQASPSEQYF. The CDR3 nucleotides are TGTGCCAGCAGCCAAGCGTCTCCTAGCGAGCAGTACTTC.

The chain combines TRBV6-5 with TRBJ1-4; D perhaps matches TRBD1 (5 bases). CDR3 length: 14 residues. The V gene lost 4 bases and the J gene lost 3 bases, with 9 bases spanning the gap. CDR1 and CDR2 from the germline V gene are MNHEY and SVGAGI. The CDR3 loop reads CASSSRVSNEKLFF. CDR3 DNA: TGTGCCAGCAGTTCCAGGGTATCTAATGAAAAACTGTTTTTT.

The genes are TRBV7-3 and TRBJ1-1; TRBD1 aligns across 8 bases. Per the germline V gene, CDR1 is SGHTA and CDR2 is FQGTGA. The CDR3 loop spans 14 amino acids. Germline trimming cut 3 bases from V and 6 bases from J; bases unmatched to any gene: 6. CDR3 nucleotides: TGTGCCAGCAGCTTGGCAGGGGGCAACGCTGAAGCTTTCTTT. Its protein is CASSLAGGNAEAFF.

The table lists this clone with a count of one. The V and J genes are TRBV2 and TRBJ2-3; 7 bases align to TRBD1. Per germline, CDR1 SNHLY and CDR2 FYNNEI. Losses at the gene ends were 9 bases for V and 0 bases for J; bases not matched to a gene: 6. The CDR3 runs 14 residues. The CDR3 coding sequence is TGTGCCAGAACGCCGGGACAGAGCACAGATACGCAGTATTTT. This sequence encodes CARTPGQSTDTQYF.

The chain recombines TRBV29-1 with TRBJ2-3; tentative D call: TRBD2 (5 bases). This CDR3 is 11 amino acids long. From germline, CDR1 is SQVTM and CDR2 ANQGSEA. Trimming removed 1 base at V and 13 bases at J, with 12 bases between. DNA of the CDR3: TGCAGCGTTGAAGTAGGTGGGAGTAAGTATTTT. Translated, it gives CSVEVGGSKYF.

This chain uses TRBV7-3 with TRBJ2-1; TRBD2 matches at 15 bases. Germline trimming cut 6 bases from V and 13 bases from J; bases unmatched to any gene: 10. The CDR3 extends over 15 amino acids. CDR1 and CDR2 (germline): SGHTA, FQGTGA. CDR3 in amino acids: CASRQGGLAGGRQFF. The CDR3 DNA reads as TGTGCCAGCAGACAGGGGGGACTAGCGGGAGGTCGTCAGTTCTTC.

This sequence joins TRBV7-9 and TRBJ2-1; TRBD1 aligns across 8 bases. Germline lookup yields CDR1 SEHNR and CDR2 FQNEAQ (reference sequence). The CDR3 totals 16 residues. The trim removed 0 bases at V and 3 bases at J, leaving 4 bases unmatched. CDR3 amino acids: CASSLAFGQGYNEQFF. The CDR3 region has the DNA TGTGCCAGCAGCTTAGCGTTCGGACAGGGCTACAATGAGCAGTTCTTC.

The chain employs TRBV27 and TRBJ2-5; 12 bases are shared with TRBD2. V gave up 3 bases and J gave up 5 bases; unmatched junction bases: 4. The CDR3 spans 15 residues. The germline V gene has CDR1 MNHEY and CDR2 SMNVEV (reference sequence). CDR3 residues: CASSLGLAGGETQYF. CDR3 nucleotides: TGTGCCAGCAGTTTGGGGCTAGCGGGAGGGGAGACCCAGTACTTC.

On this clone: Different DNA sequences within this sample yield the same CDR3. The chain carries TRBV19 and TRBJ1-5, with TRBD1 matching over 11 bases. Germline lookup yields CDR1 LNHDA and CDR2 SQIVND (reference sequence). This CDR3 is built from 14 residues. With 6 bases clipped from V and 4 bases from J, the junction kept 2 bases outside the gene matches. CDR3 sequence: CASRGTGGNQPQHF. For the CDR3, the DNA is TGTGCCAGTAGAGGGACAGGGGGGAATCAGCCCCAGCATTTT.